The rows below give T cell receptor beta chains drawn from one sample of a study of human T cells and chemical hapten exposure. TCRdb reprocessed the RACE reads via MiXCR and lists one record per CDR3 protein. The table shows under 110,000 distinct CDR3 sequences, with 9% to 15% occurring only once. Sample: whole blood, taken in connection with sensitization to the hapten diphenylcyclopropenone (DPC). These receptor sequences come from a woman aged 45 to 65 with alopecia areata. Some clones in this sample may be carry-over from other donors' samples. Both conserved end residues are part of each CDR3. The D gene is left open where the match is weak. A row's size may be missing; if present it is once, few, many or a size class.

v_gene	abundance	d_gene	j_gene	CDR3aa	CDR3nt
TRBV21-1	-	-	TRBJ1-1	CASSKVWGVSGLAF	TGTGCCAGCAGCAAAGTATGGGGGGTAAGTGGGCTAGCATTT
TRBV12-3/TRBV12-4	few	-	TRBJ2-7	CASSSLDGHSYEQYF	TGTGCCAGCAGTTCGTTGGACGGACACTCCTACGAGCAGTACTTC
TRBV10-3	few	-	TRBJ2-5	CASGQAEETQYF	TGTGCCTCGGGGCAGGCGGAAGAGACCCAGTACTTC
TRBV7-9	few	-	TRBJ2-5	CASSRGTAQETQYF	TGTGCCAGCAGTCGCGGGACAGCGCAAGAGACCCAGTACTTC
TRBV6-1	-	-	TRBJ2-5	CASSALQTQVETQYF	TGTGCCAGCAGTGCTCTACAGACCCAGGTCGAGACCCAGTACTTC
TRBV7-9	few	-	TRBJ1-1	CATRAGDGTEAFF	TGTGCCACCCGGGCCGGGGACGGCACTGAAGCTTTCTTT
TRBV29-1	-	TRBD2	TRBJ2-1	CSVLAGGPGNEQFF	TGCAGCGTCCTAGCGGGAGGGCCGGGAAATGAGCAGTTCTTC
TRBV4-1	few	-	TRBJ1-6	CASSLSLDSPLHF	TGCGCCAGCAGCCTGTCTCTGGATTCACCCCTCCACTTT
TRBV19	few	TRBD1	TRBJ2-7	CASSIGRGSSYEQYF	TGTGCCAGTAGTATTGGCAGGGGGAGCTCCTACGAGCAGTACTTC
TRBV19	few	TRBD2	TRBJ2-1	CASRLAGAGNEQFF	TGTGCCAGTAGGCTAGCGGGGGCCGGGAATGAGCAGTTCTTC
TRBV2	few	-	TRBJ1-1	CASSEGGRGTEAFF	TGTGCCAGCAGTGAGGGGGGAAGGGGCACTGAAGCTTTCTTT
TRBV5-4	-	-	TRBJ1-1	CASSSADRNTEAFF	TGTGCCAGCAGCTCAGCGGACAGGAACACTGAAGCTTTCTTT
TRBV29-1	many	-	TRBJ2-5	CSVDRLSRETQYF	TGCAGCGTTGATCGTCTCTCCAGAGAGACCCAGTACTTC
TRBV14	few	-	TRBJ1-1	CASSQIPVNTEAFF	TGTGCCAGCAGCCAAATACCAGTTAACACTGAAGCTTTCTTT
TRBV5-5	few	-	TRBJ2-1	CASSIGTGSAFF	TGTGCCAGCAGCATCGGGACGGGCAGTGCATTCTTC
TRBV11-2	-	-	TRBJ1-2	CASSLMAGGYTF	TGTGCCAGCAGCTTGATGGCGGGCGGCTACACCTTC